This entry lists 21 T cell receptor beta chains sequenced from one sample in a study of T cells in Graves' hyperthyroidism and ophthalmopathy. TCR beta CDR3 regions were amplified from RNA. The HTBI primer set was used in a first-round RT-PCR of the TCR CDR3. TCRdb re-derived calls from the multiplex PCR reads in MiXCR, one entry per CDR3 protein. The profile covers roughly 750,000 distinct CDR3 sequences, with over 15% appearing a single time and under 10% taken by the ten largest. Sequenced input: blood. The receptors shown here come from a man aged 18-30 years with Graves' hyperthyroidism.

This clonotype appeared many times. The chain has TRBV28 and TRBJ2-2; TRBD2 matches 8 bases. Looked up from germline, CDR1 is MDHEN and CDR2 is SYDVKM. The CDR3 consists of 14 residues. V gave up 6 bases and J gave up 7 bases; unmatched junction bases: 7. In DNA, the CDR3 is TGTGCCAGCAGCTTTAGCGGGAAAGGCGGGGAGCTGTTTTTT. Encoded protein: CASSFSGKGGELFF.

This clonotype was observed many times. The chain is built from TRBV28 and TRBJ2-7, with 8 bases matching TRBD2. V trimming: 6 bases; J trimming: 2 bases; junction bases outside the gene matches: 6. Germline V gene sequence: CDR1 MDHEN, CDR2 SYDVKM. CDR3 size: 14 residues. CDR3 region: CASRRGSGTYEQYF. The CDR3 coding sequence is TGTGCCAGCAGGAGGGGTAGCGGGACCTACGAGCAGTACTTC.

This clonotype occurred a few times. This chain uses TRBV18 with TRBJ2-1; 8 positions match TRBD1. Germline values: CDR1 KGHSH, CDR2 LQKENI. J was trimmed by 5 bases and V by 5 bases; bases with no gene match: 5. This CDR3 comprises 14 residues. CDR3 loop: CASSEDRGNNEQFF. The CDR3 DNA sequence: TGTGCCAGCTCAGAAGACAGGGGTAACAATGAGCAGTTCTTC. The complete variable domain, with remaining parts taken from reference TRBV18 and TRBJ2-1, reads NAGVMQNPRHLVRRRGQEARLRCSPMKGHSHVYWYRQLPEEGLKFMVYLQKENIIDESGMPKERFSAEFPKEGPSILRIQQVVRGDSAAYFCASSEDRGNNEQFFGPGTRLTVL.

Only a few counts were recorded for this clonotype. The rearrangement joins TRBV10-3 to TRBJ2-1, with 9 bases aligning to TRBD2. The CDR3 loop spans 17 amino acids. CDR1 ENHRY and CDR2 SYGVKD come from the germline V gene. Trimming took 2 bases from V and 0 from J; bases not matched to a gene: 5. CDR3 sequence reads: CAISEVAGDPSYNEQFF. CDR3 nucleotides: TGTGCCATCAGTGAGGTAGCGGGAGACCCCTCCTACAATGAGCAGTTCTTC.

This clonotype was recorded at least ten times. The DNA of the CDR3 is TGTGCCAGCAGCTTGGGGGGGCCCGAGGGGACCCAGTACTTC. This translates into CASSLGGPEGTQYF. This chain joins TRBV5-8 and TRBJ2-5; the D gene is possibly TRBD1 (6 bases). CDR3 length: 14 amino acids. Trimming removed 0 bases at V and 7 bases at J, with 13 bases between. Looked up from germline, CDR1 is SGHTS and CDR2 is YDEGEE.

Remarks on this clonotype: This may arise from a read error, as a much more abundant clone is one base away. The V and J genes are TRBV2 and TRBJ1-5, with 7 positions matching TRBD1. Germline V gene sequence: CDR1 SNHLY, CDR2 FYNNEI. After removal of 8 bases from V and 4 bases from J, the junction contained 8 bases not matched to a gene. The CDR3 contains 14 residues. The CDR3 is CASGGQSLNQPQHF. The CDR3, as DNA: TGTGCCAGCGGGGGACAGAGCCTAAATCAGCCCCAGCATTTT.

This clonotype showed up just a few times. The J gene is TRBJ1-1, the V gene TRBV30; D is ambiguous. Trimming stripped 4 bases from V and 1 base from J, with 10 bases between. The germline V gene encodes CDR1 GTSNPN and CDR2 SVGIG (reference sequence). The CDR3 contains 13 residues. Here the CDR3 DNA reads TGTGCCTGGATCTCGGGGTCGAACACTGAAGCTTTCTTT. Translating it yields CAWISGSNTEAFF.

This clonotype was observed a few times. V gene TRBV30 combines with J gene TRBJ1-2; D perhaps matches TRBD1 (6 bases). CDR3 length: 14 residues. The germline gives CDR1 GTSNPN, CDR2 SVGIG (reference sequence). V lost 6 bases and J 1 base, leaving 15 bases between the germline ends. The CDR3 DNA reads as TGTGCCTGCCAGACAGGAGCTAATAACTATGGCTACACCTTC. This encodes CACQTGANNYGYTF.

The table lists this clonotype with many counts. The chain couples TRBV20-1 to TRBJ2-1; 12 positions agree with TRBD2. The CDR3 has 16 residues. J was trimmed by 2 bases and V by 5 bases; bases with no gene match: 7. Germline CDR1 reads DFQATT; CDR2 reads SNEGSKA (reference sequence). CDR3 amino acids: CSASTSGSPAYNEQFF. The DNA of the CDR3 is TGCAGTGCTTCGACTAGCGGGAGCCCGGCCTACAATGAGCAGTTCTTC.

At least ten counts were recorded for this clonotype. This chain links TRBV5-5 with TRBJ2-7; D is undetermined. Trimming stripped 5 bases from V and 0 bases from J, with 15 bases between. This CDR3 contains 15 residues. In germline, CDR1 is SGHKS, CDR2 YYEKEE (reference sequence). DNA for the CDR3: TGTGCCAGCAGGACAACCTTCGGCAGCTCCTACGAGCAGTACTTC. Translating it yields CASRTTFGSSYEQYF.

This clonotype has a count of ten or more. CDR3 sequence reads: CASSSSSGRFNEQYF. In DNA form, the CDR3 reads TGTGCCAGCTCCTCCTCTAGCGGGAGGTTCAACGAGCAGTACTTC. This chain joins TRBV18 and TRBJ2-7; 11 nucleotides match TRBD2. The germline V gene encodes CDR1 KGHSH and CDR2 LQKENI. V lost 6 bases, J lost 5 bases, and 9 bases stayed unmatched. CDR3 length: 15 amino acids. Using reference TRBV18 and TRBJ2-7 for the parts outside the CDR3, the full variable domain is NAGVMQNPRHLVRRRGQEARLRCSPMKGHSHVYWYRQLPEEGLKFMVYLQKENIIDESGMPKERFSAEFPKEGPSILRIQQVVRGDSAAYFCASSSSSGRFNEQYFGPGTRLTVT.

In its sample, this clonotype was seen many times. The V call is TRBV3-1, the J call TRBJ1-5; D unresolved. Germline CDR1 is LGHDT and CDR2 is YNNKEL (reference sequence). This CDR3 is 13 amino acids long. Deletions cut 0 bases from V and 7 bases from J, with 7 bases between. CDR3 sequence reads: CASSQDRKQPQHF. The CDR3, as DNA: TGTGCCAGCAGCCAAGATCGTAAACAGCCCCAGCATTTT. The variable domain in full, completed from reference TRBV3-1 and TRBJ1-5, reads DTAVSQTPKYLVTQMGNDKSIKCEQNLGHDTMYWYKQDSKKFLKIMFSYNNKELIINETVPNRFSPKSPDKAHLNLHINSLELGDSAVYFCASSQDRKQPQHFGDGTRLSIL.

This clonotype was observed at least ten times. The V gene is TRBV5-1, the J gene TRBJ1-2; TRBD1 agrees at 9 bases. The CDR3 sequence is 15 residues long. Looked up from germline, CDR1 is SGHRS and CDR2 is YFSETQ. With V trimmed by 4 bases and J by 8 bases, 12 bases remained unmatched. CDR3 sequence reads: CASSLHDRGTSGYTF. In nucleotides, the CDR3 is TGCGCCAGCAGCCTTCATGACAGGGGGACGAGCGGCTACACCTTC.

This clonotype was detected only a few times. The rearrangement links TRBV6-2 or TRBV6-3 to TRBJ2-4; D might be TRBD2 (6 bases). V was clipped by 0 bases and J by 11 bases, with 14 bases between them. CDR1 and CDR2 from the germline V gene are MNHEY and SVGEGT. The CDR3 length is 14 residues. This CDR3 reads CASSYSLAPIFQYF. CDR3 nucleotide sequence: TGTGCCAGCAGTTACTCACTAGCCCCTATATTTCAGTACTTC.

This clonotype was found a few times. The chain combines TRBV5-1 with TRBJ2-2; TRBD1 matches at 11 bases. The CDR3 extends over 16 amino acids. V shed 4 bases, J shed 6 bases, and the junction held 8 bases outside the gene matches. CDR1 and CDR2 (germline): SGHRS, YFSETQ. CDR3 protein: CASSTLGQGAAGELFF. The DNA for the CDR3 is TGCGCCAGCAGCACGTTAGGACAGGGGGCTGCCGGGGAGCTGTTTTTT.

This clonotype was observed a handful of times. This chain joins TRBV6-6 and TRBJ1-1, with D maybe TRBD1 (6 bases). This CDR3 comprises 17 residues. Germline CDR1 MNHNY, CDR2 SVGAGI (reference sequence). The V gene lost 0 bases and the J gene lost 1 base, with 15 bases spanning the gap. The DNA of the CDR3 is TGTGCCAGCAGTTACTCGTTAGGGGGGGACCAGAACACTGAAGCTTTCTTT. Its protein product is CASSYSLGGDQNTEAFF.

This clonotype was counted only a few times. The chain's CDR3 is CASRLTSGSYGYTF. In DNA form, the CDR3 reads TGTGCCAGCAGACTGACTTCAGGGAGCTATGGCTACACCTTC. The V call is TRBV28, the J call TRBJ1-2; possibly TRBD1 for D (5 bases). CDR1 is MDHEN, CDR2 SYDVKM, per germline. Trimming took 6 bases from V and 4 from J, leaving 15 bases between them. This CDR3 comprises 14 residues.

The chain employs TRBV7-2 and TRBJ2-4; TRBD2 might be the D (6 bases). The CDR3 is 14 amino acids. Trimming took off 8 bases at V and 8 bases at J, with 19 bases between the two ends. The germline gives CDR1 SGHTA, CDR2 FQGNSA. The CDR3 sequence: CASGSLAGRDIQYF. The CDR3 nucleotides are TGTGCCAGCGGAAGCTTGGCGGGAAGGGACATTCAGTACTTC.

This clonotype was counted at least ten times. V is TRBV3-1 and J is TRBJ2-7; D might be TRBD2 (5 bases). Trimming left V 4 bases short and J 6 bases short, with 19 bases between. The CDR3 spans 15 residues. Per germline, CDR1 LGHDT and CDR2 YNNKEL (reference sequence). In nucleotides, the CDR3 is TGTGCCAGCAGCCCCCGGGAAGGAACTTTGGGCGAGCAGTACTTC. Encoded protein: CASSPREGTLGEQYF.

This sequence joins TRBV18 and TRBJ1-3; unclear D gene. V was shortened by 2 bases and J by 0 bases, with 11 bases between the two germline ends. The CDR3 is made up of 16 amino acids. Germline lookup yields CDR1 KGHSH and CDR2 LQKENI. Here the CDR3 reads CASSPRTASSGNTIYF. The DNA of the CDR3 is TGTGCCAGCTCACCAAGGACGGCGAGCTCTGGAAACACCATATATTTT.

The chain links TRBV24-1 to TRBJ2-2, with TRBD1 matching 7 bases. V lost 5 bases, J lost 4 bases, and 9 bases stayed unmatched. The germline CDR1 and CDR2 sequences are KGHDR and SFDVKD. The CDR3 has 16 residues. CDR3 residues: CATSGLRQGGTGELFF. The DNA for the CDR3 is TGTGCCACCAGTGGCCTACGACAGGGTGGCACCGGGGAGCTGTTTTTT.